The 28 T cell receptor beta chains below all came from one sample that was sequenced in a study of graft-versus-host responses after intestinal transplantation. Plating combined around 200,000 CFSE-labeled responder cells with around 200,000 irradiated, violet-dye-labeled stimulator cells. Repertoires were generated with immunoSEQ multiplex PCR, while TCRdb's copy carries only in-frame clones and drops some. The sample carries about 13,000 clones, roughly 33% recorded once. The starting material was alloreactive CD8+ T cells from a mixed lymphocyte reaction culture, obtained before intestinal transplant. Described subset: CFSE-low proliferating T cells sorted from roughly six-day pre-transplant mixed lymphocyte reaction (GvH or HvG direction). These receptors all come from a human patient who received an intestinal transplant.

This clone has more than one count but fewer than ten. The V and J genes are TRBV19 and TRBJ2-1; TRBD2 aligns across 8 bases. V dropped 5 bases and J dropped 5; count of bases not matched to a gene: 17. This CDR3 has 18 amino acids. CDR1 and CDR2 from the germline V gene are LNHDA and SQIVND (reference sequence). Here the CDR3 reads CASSATSRGGSTDNEQFF. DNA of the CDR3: TGTGCCAGTAGTGCGACCAGTCGGGGGGGTAGTACAGACAATGAGCAGTTCTTC. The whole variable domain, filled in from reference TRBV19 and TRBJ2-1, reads DGGITQSPKYLFRKEGQNVTLSCEQNLNHDAMYWYRQDPGQGLRLIYYSQIVNDFQKGDIAEGYSVSREKKESFPLTVTSAQKNPTAFYLCASSATSRGGSTDNEQFFGPGTRLTVL.

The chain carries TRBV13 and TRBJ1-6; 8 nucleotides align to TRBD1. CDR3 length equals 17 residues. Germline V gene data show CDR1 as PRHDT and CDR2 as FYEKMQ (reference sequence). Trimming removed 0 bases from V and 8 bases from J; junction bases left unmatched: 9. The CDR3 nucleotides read TGTGCCAGCAGCTTAGGCCTTGGACAGGGCTGGGATTCACCCCTCCACTTT. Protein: CASSLGLGQGWDSPLHF.

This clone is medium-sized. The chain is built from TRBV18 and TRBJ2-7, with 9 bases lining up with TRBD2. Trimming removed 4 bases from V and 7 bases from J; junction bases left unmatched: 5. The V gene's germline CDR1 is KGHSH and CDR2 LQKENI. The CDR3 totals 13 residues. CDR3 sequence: CASSLGLALEQYF. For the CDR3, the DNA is TGTGCCAGCTCACTAGGACTAGCGTTGGAGCAGTACTTC.

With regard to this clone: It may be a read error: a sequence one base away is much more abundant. CDR3 residues: CASRLTGGGGYTF. The CDR3 nucleotides read TGTGCCAGCAGGCTTACAGGGGGGGGTGGCTACACCTTC. The chain links TRBV27 to TRBJ1-2; 8 bases fit TRBD1. Trimming removed 6 bases from V and 7 bases from J; junction bases left unmatched: 7. The CDR3 loop spans 13 amino acids. Germline lookup yields CDR1 MNHEY and CDR2 SMNVEV (reference sequence).

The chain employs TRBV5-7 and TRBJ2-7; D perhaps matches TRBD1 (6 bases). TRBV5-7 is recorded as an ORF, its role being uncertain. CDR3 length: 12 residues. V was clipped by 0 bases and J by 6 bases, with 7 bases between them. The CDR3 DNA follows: TGTGCCAGCAGCTTGGCGGACAGCGAGCAGTACTTC. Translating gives CASSLADSEQYF.

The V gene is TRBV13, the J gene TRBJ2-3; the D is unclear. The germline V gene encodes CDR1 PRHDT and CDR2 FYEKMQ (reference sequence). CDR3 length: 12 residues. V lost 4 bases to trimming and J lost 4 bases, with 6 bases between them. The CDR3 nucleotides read TGTGCCAGCAGCTCCATTTCAGATACGCAGTATTTT. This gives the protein CASSSISDTQYF.

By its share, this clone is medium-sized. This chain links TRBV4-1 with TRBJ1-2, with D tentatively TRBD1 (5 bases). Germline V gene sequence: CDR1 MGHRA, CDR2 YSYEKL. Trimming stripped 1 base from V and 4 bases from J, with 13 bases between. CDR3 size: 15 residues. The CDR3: CASSQVSTDSYGYTF. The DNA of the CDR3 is TGCGCCAGCAGCCAAGTGTCGACAGATAGCTATGGCTACACCTTC.

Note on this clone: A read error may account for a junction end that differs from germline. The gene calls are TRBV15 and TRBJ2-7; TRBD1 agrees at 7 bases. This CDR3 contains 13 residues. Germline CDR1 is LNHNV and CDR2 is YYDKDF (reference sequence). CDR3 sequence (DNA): TGTGCCACCAGCGGAGACAGGGCGTCCGAGCAGTACTTC. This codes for CATSGDRASEQYF.

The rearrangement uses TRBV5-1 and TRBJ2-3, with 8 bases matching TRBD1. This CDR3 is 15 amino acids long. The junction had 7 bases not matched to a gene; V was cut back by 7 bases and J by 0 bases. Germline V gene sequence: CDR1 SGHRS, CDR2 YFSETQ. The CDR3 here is CASAQGALSTDTQYF. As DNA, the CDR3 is TGCGCCAGCGCCCAGGGGGCCCTTAGCACAGATACGCAGTATTTT.

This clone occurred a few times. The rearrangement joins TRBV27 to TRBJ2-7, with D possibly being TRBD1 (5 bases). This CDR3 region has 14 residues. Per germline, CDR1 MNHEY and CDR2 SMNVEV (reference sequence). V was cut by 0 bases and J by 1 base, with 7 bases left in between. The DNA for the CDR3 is TGTGCCAGCAGTTTATCGGCAGGGTCCTACGAGCAGTACTTC. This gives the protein CASSLSAGSYEQYF.

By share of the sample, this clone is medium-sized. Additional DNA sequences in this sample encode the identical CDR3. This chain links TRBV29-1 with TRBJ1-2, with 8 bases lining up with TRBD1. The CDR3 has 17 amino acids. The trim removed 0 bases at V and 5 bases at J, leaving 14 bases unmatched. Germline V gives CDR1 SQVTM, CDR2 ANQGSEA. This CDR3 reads CSVEDSVTGGSGYGYTF. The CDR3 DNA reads TGCAGCGTTGAAGATAGCGTAACAGGGGGGAGTGGGTATGGCTACACCTTC.

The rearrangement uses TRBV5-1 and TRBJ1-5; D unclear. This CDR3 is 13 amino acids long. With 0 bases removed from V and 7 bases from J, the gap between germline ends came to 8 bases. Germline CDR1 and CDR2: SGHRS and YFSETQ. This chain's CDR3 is CASSLAVGQPQHF. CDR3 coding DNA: TGCGCCAGCAGCTTGGCCGTTGGACAGCCCCAGCATTTT.

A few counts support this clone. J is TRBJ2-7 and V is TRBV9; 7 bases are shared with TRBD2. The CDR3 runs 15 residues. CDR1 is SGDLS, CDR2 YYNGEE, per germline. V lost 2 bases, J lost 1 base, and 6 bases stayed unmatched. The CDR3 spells CASSVGSGPSYEQYF. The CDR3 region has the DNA TGTGCCAGCAGCGTCGGTAGCGGGCCTTCCTACGAGCAGTACTTC.

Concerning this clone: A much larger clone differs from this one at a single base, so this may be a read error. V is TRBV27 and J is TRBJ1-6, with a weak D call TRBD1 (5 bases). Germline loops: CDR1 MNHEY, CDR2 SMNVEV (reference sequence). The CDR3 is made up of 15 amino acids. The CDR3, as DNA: TGTACCAGCAGTTTATATCCAGGGAGCAGTTCACCCCTCCACTTT. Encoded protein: CTSSLYPGSSSPLHF.

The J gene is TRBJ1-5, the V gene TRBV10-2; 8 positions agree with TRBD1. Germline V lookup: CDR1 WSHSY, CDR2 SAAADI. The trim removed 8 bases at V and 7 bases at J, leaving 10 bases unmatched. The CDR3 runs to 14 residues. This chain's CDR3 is CASRRTGFYQPQHF. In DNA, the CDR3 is TGCGCCAGCCGTCGGACAGGGTTTTACCAGCCCCAGCATTTT.

The CDR3 spells CASAQYRGYEQYF. The CDR3 DNA sequence: TGTGCCAGCGCCCAGTATCGGGGCTACGAGCAGTACTTC. This chain joins TRBV11-2 and TRBJ2-7; D might be TRBD2 (5 bases). Looked up from germline, CDR1 is SGHAT and CDR2 is FQNNGV. CDR3 length equals 13 residues. The ends were cut back, 8 bases at V and 3 bases at J, with 14 bases in the middle.

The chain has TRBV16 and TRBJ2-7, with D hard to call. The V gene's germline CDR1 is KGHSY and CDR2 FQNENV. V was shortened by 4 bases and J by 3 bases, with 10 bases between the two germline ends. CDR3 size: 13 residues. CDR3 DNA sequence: TGTGCCAGCAGCCCCCCGGCAGGCTACGAGCAGTACTTC. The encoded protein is CASSPPAGYEQYF. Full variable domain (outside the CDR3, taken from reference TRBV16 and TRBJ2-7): GEEVAQTPKHLVRGEGQKAKLYCAPIKGHSYVFWYQQVLKNEFKFLISFQNENVFDETGMPKERFSAKCLPNSPCSLEIQATKLEDSAVYFCASSPPAGYEQYFGPGTRLTVT.

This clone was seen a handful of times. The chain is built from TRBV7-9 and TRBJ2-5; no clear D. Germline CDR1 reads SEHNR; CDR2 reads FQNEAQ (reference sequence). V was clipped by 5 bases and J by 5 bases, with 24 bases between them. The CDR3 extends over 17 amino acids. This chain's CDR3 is CASSHPVGPGFGETQYF. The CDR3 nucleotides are TGTGCCAGCAGCCACCCGGTTGGGCCGGGTTTTGGCGAGACCCAGTACTTC. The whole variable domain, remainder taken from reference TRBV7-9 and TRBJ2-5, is DTGVSQNPRHKITKRGQNVTFRCDPISEHNRLYWYRQTLGQGPEFLTYFQNEAQLEKSRLLSDRFSAERPKGSFSTLEIQRTEQGDSAMYLCASSHPVGPGFGETQYFGPGTRLLVL.

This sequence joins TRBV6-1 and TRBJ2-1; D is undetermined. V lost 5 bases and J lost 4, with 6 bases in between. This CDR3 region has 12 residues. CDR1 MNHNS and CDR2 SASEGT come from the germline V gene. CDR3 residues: CASSSQYNEQFF. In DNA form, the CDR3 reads TGTGCCAGCAGTTCCCAATACAATGAGCAGTTCTTC.

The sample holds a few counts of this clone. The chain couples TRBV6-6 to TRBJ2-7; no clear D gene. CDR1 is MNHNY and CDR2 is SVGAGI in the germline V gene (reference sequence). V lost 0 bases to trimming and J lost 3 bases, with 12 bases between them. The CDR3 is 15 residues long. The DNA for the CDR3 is TGTGCCAGCAGTTACTCTCCGATGGGAAACTACGAGCAGTACTTC. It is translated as CASSYSPMGNYEQYF.

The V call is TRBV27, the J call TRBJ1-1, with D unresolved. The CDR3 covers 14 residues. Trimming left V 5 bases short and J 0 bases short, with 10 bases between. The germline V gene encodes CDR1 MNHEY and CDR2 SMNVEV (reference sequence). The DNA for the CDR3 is TGTGCCAGCAGTCTCCTGGACGTGAACACTGAAGCTTTCTTT. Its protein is CASSLLDVNTEAFF.

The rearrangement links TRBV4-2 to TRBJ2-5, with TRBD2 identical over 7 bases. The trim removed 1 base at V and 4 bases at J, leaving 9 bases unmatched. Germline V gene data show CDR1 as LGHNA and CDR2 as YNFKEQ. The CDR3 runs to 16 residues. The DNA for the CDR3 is TGTGCCAGCAGCCAAGTACCAAGCGGGATAAGAGAGACCCAGTACTTC. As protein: CASSQVPSGIRETQYF.

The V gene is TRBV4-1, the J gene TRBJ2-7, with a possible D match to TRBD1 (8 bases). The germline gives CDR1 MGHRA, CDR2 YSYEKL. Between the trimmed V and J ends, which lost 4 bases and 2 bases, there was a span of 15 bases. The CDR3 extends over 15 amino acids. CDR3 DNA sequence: TGCGCCAGCAGCCCTACAGGGGGGGGGCCCTACGAGCAGTACTTC. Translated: CASSPTGGGPYEQYF.

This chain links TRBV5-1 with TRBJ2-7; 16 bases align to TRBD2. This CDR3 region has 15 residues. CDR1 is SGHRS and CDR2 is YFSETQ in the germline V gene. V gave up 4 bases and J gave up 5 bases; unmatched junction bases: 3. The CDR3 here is CASSPGTSGRDEQYF. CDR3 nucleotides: TGCGCCAGCAGCCCCGGGACTAGCGGGAGGGACGAGCAGTACTTC.

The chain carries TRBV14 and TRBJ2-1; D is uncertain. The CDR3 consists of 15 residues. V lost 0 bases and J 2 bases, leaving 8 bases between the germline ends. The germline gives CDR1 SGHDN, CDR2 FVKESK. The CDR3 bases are TGTGCCAGCAGCCAAGATGGAGACACCTACAATGAGCAGTTCTTC. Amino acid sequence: CASSQDGDTYNEQFF.

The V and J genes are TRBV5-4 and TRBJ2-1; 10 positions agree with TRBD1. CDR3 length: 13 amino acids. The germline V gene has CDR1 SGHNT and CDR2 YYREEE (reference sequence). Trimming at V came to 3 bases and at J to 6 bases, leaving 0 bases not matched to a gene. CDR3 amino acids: CASSWTGGNEQFF. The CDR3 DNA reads TGTGCCAGCAGCTGGACAGGGGGCAATGAGCAGTTCTTC.

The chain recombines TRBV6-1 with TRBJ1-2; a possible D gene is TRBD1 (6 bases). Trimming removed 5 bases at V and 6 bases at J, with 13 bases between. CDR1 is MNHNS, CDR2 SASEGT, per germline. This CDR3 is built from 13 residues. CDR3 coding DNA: TGTGCCAGCAGTTGGGGACAAAGCAATGGCTACACCTTC. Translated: CASSWGQSNGYTF.

The CDR3 region is CASSYSISGYNEQFF. The CDR3 coding sequence is TGTGCCAGCAGTTACTCGATTTCTGGGTACAATGAGCAGTTCTTC. The chain joins TRBV6-5 to TRBJ2-1; no clear D. Germline values: CDR1 MNHEY, CDR2 SVGAGI. Trimming took 0 bases from V and 4 from J, leaving 10 bases between them. The CDR3 totals 15 residues.